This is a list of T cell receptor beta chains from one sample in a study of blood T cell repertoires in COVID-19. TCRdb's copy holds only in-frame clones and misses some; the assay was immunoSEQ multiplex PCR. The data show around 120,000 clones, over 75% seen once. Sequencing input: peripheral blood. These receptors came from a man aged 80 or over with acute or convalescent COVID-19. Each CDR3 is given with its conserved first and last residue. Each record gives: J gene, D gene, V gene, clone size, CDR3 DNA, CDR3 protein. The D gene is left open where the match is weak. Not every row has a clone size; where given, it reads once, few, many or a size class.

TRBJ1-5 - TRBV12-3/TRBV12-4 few TGTGCCAGCAGTTTTTTGACACAGCCCCAGCATTTT CASSFLTQPQHF
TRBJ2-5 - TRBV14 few TGTGCCAGCAGACCGATAGGGGGGGGCTTCGAGACCCAGTACTTC CASRPIGGGFETQYF
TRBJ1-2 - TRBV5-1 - TGCGCCAGCAGCTTGGCAACTGGCACACCCGGGGGAGGCTACACCTTC CASSLATGTPGGGYTF
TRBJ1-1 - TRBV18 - TGTGCCAGCTCACCCGACACTGAAGCTTTCTTT CASSPDTEAFF
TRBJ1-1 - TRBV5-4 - TGTGCCAGCAGCTACAGGGCGGAGAGAGCTGAAGCTTTCTTT CASSYRAERAEAFF
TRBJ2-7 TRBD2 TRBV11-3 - TGTGCCAGCAGCCCAACTAGCGGCTCCTACGAGCAGTACTTC CASSPTSGSYEQYF
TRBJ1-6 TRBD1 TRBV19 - TGTGCCAGTAGCCCCACCGGGACAGGGAATTCACCCCTCCACTTT CASSPTGTGNSPLHF
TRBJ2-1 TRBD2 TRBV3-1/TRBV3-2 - TGTGCCAGCAGCCCCCATGCGGGAGGTAGGTACAATGAGCAGTTCTTC CASSPHAGGRYNEQFF
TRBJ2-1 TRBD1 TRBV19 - TGTGCCAGTAGTATCGACAGGGGGCGTAGTAATGAGCAGTTCTTC CASSIDRGRSNEQFF
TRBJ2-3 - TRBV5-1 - TGCGCCAGCAGCTTGGAAGCGGCAGATACGCAGTATTTT CASSLEAADTQYF
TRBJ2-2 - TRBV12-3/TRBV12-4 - TGTGCCAGCAGTCCTAACACCGGGGAGCTGTTTTTT CASSPNTGELFF
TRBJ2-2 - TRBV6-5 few TGTGCCAGCAGTTACGACAGTGGCACCGGGGAGCTGTTTTTT CASSYDSGTGELFF
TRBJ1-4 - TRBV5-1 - TGCGCCAGCAGCTTGGAAGGGGCTTTTAATGAAAAACTGTTTTTT CASSLEGAFNEKLFF
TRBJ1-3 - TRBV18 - TGTGCCAGCTCACCAGGCCGATCGCCTGGAAACACCATATATTTT CASSPGRSPGNTIYF
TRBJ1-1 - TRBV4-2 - TGTGCCAGCAGCCAAGATCGGGTGGGGGGGATGAACACTGAAGCTTTCTTT CASSQDRVGGMNTEAFF
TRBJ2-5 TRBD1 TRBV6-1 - TGTGCCAGCAGTGAAGTTGGGGACAGGGGGCGAGGAGAGACCCAGTACTTC CASSEVGDRGRGETQYF
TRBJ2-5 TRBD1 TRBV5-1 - TGCGCCAGCAGCTGGACAGGGGGGAGCGTGGAGACCCAGTACTTC CASSWTGGSVETQYF
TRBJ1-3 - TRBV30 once TGTGCCTCCCAGGGTAGTGGAAACACCATATATTTT CASQGSGNTIYF
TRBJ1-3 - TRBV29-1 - TGCAGCGTACAAACTGGAAACACCATATATTTT CSVQTGNTIYF
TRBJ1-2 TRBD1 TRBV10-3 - TGTGCCATCAGTGACAGGGGGCGCAACTATGGCTACACCTTC CAISDRGRNYGYTF
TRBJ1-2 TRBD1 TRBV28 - TGTGCCAGCAGTTTGACGGACAGGGGGCGCGGCTACACCTTC CASSLTDRGRGYTF
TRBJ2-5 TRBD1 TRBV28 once TGTGCCAGCAGTTTCGGCCAGGGGGCCCGAGAGACCCAGTACTTC CASSFGQGARETQYF
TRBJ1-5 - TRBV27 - TGTGCCAGCAGTGGTGCGGGCGTGGGCAATCAGCCCCAGCATTTT CASSGAGVGNQPQHF
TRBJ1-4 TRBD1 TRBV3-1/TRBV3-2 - TGTGCCAGCAGCCAAGGGGACAGGGCAAATGAAAAACTGTTTTTT CASSQGDRANEKLFF
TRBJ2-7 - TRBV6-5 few TGTGCCAGCAGGCGGAGCTCCTACGAGCAGTACTTC CASRRSSYEQYF
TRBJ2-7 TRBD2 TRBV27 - TGTGCCAGCAGCCGGCGAACTAGCGGGACCTCCTACGAGCAGTACTTC CASSRRTSGTSYEQYF
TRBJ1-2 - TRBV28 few TGTGCCAGCAGTTTGGTGTCGGACTATGGCTACACCTTC CASSLVSDYGYTF
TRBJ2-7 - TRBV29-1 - TGCAGCGTTGACCAGGGGCGCGAGCAGTACTTC CSVDQGREQYF
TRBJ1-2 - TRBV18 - TGTGCCAGCTCTCCGAAACAGGAGAACTATGGCTACACCTTC CASSPKQENYGYTF
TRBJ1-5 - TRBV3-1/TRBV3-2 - TGTGCCAGCAGCCATCAAGGGGATAATCAGCCCCAGCATTTT CASSHQGDNQPQHF
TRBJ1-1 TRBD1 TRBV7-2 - TGTGCCAGCAGCGAGGGGGGACAGGGGTTCACTGAAGCTTTCTTT CASSEGGQGFTEAFF
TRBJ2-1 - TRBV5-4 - TGTGCCAGCAGCCGGGGGGGGACAGGGTCCAATGAGCAGTTCTTC CASSRGGTGSNEQFF
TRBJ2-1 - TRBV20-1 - TGCAGTGCTAGTGTCCCTAGCTCCTACAATGAGCAGTTCTTC CSASVPSSYNEQFF
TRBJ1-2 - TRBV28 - TGTGCCAGCAGTCTCAACCCGGGAGGTCCCTATGGCTACACCTTC CASSLNPGGPYGYTF
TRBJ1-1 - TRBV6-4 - TGTGCCAGCAGTGACGGCAGGGCTAACACTGAAGCTTTCTTT CASSDGRANTEAFF
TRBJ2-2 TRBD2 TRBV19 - TGTGCCAGCGAATCTAGCGGGAGGGCCGGCGGGGAGCTGTTTTTT CASESSGRAGGELFF
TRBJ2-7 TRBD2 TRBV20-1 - TGCAGTGCTAGTCCGAAGGCGGGGGGCCCCTACGAGCAGTACTTC CSASPKAGGPYEQYF
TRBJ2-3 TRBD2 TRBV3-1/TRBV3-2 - TGTGCCAGCAGCCAGATAGCGGGAAATGACTCAGATACGCAGTATTTT CASSQIAGNDSDTQYF